This note documents a single TCR beta chain sequence. The clone's antigen remains unknown. Base qualities are missing; no much larger clone stands one base away. The sample originates from a study of T cells in localized non-small cell lung cancer (dated by TCRdb to about 2020). Looking at the study overall: The study examined T cell repertoires in 200 to 250 patients with early-stage NSCLC and compared tumors with uninvolved tumor-adjacent lungs. The cohort consisted of 200 to 300 treatment-naive NSCLC patients whose localized lung tumors had been resected. The mean age of the NSCLC patients was just over 65 years, with approximately 130 men and 107 women.

At diagnosis, peripheral blood, uninvolved tumor-adjacent lung and tumor were collected and were preserved as a mix of fresh-frozen and FFPE material. For TCR repertoire profiling, blood samples were analyzed as peripheral blood mononuclear cells. TCR beta CDR3 regions were sequenced from DNA using the immunoSEQ Assay. The authors' pipeline ran thus. T cell density was computed as TCR beta template counts normalized to usable DNA estimated by amplifying housekeeping genes. The preseqR package was used to estimate richness by extrapolating to 400,000 templates for PBMC samples and to 120,000 templates for tissue samples. Clonality was defined by subtracting Pielou's evenness from one. To identify tissue-enriched TCRs, differential abundance testing was run on productive amino-acid clonotypes with a minimum total count of 5 and an alpha of 0.1. The Jaccard Index and the Morisita Overlap Index were used to quantify repertoire overlap between compartments. GLIPH grouped TCR beta CDR3s together with public tetramer-defined viral CDR3s, and a viral motif had to include at least three viral sequences and show V-gene enrichment. TCRdb obtained this table from immuneACCESS and retained in-frame rearrangements with V and J assigned. These tables miss some clones; where compared with another copy, unresolved V genes account for less than half of the shortfall, and the remainder is unexplained. V and J calls and clone size follow that table, whereas D and trimming were derived from the DNA. The sample table holds 30,000 to 40,000 clones, of which roughly 88% were seen once. Clones ranked in the top ten supply around 4.5% of the sample.

V is cut back by 5 bases and J by 6 bases, with 7 bases in the junction unmatched. According to the germline V gene (reference sequence), CDR1 reads MNHEY and CDR2 reads SMNVEV. Measured from the cysteine to the phenylalanine, the CDR3 is 14 residues long. Only CDR3 DNA is held: 42 bases, read in frame from base 1. Summary of the overall study and its limitations: A median of roughly 60 of the top 100 tumor clones turned up in the paired uninvolved adjacent lung, and approximately 30 of those clones also ranked among the top 100 of that same adjacent lung. Since the design was exploratory, TCR variables were selected using unadjusted p-values with no false-discovery rate correction. Longer overall survival was associated with higher T cell density in blood, whereas shorter survival was associated with higher clonality in adjacent lung. The highest T cell clonality was observed in uninvolved tumor-adjacent lung, where clonality exceeded that of tumor, suggesting that antigenic responses were more focused in uninvolved tumor-adjacent lung. Because multi-region sequencing of the tumors was not done, intratumor heterogeneity could not be ruled out.

The V gene is TRBV27 and the J gene is TRBJ1-3, with 7 bases matching TRBD1. The receptor was derived from a man aged 40-75 years with stage I lung adenocarcinoma. The source was peripheral blood, collected before any cancer treatment. The DNA reads as follows: TGTGCCAGCAGTCCGAGTAGGGGGCTAAACACCATATATTTT. Translated, this is CASSPSRGLNTIYF.